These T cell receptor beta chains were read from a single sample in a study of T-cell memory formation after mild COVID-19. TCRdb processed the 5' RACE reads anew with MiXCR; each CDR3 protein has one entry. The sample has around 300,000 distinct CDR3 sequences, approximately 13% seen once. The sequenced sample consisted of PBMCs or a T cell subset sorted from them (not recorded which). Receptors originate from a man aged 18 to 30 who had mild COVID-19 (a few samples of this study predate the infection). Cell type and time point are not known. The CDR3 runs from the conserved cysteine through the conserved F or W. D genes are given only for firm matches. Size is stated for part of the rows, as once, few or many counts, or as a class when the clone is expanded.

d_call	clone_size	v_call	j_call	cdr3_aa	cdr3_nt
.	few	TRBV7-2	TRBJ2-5	CASSRRDMQETQYF	TGTGCCAGCAGCCGACGAGACATGCAAGAGACCCAGTACTTC
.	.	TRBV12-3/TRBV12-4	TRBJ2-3	CASTLGDSSTDTQYF	TGTGCCAGCACCTTGGGTGACTCAAGCACAGATACGCAGTATTTT
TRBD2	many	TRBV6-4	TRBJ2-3	CASSETGGAADTQYF	TGTGCCAGCAGTGAAACCGGGGGGGCCGCAGATACGCAGTATTTT
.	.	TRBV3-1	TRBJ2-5	CASSHRDAGGQETQYF	TGTGCCAGCAGCCACCGGGATGCGGGCGGGCAAGAGACCCAGTACTTC
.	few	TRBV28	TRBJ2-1	CASSFDPESSYNEQFF	TGTGCCAGCAGTTTCGACCCAGAGAGCTCCTACAATGAGCAGTTCTTC
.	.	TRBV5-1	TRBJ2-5	CASTQTLQETQYF	TGCGCCAGCACCCAAACACTCCAAGAGACCCAGTACTTC
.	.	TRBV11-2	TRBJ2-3	CASRRWGGRTDTQYF	TGTGCCAGCAGAAGGTGGGGGGGCCGGACAGATACGCAGTATTTT
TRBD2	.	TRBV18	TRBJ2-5	CASSPPRGPGGAQYF	TGTGCCAGCTCACCACCCCGGGGGCCCGGGGGGGCCCAGTACTTC
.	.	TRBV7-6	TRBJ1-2	CASSLAQGDGYTF	TGTGCCAGCAGCTTAGCACAGGGAGATGGCTACACCTTC
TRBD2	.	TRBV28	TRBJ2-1	CASRNAGRDEQFF	TGTGCCAGCAGGAACGCAGGGAGGGATGAGCAGTTCTTC
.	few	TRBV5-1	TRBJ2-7	CASSFYRSYEQYF	TGCGCCAGCAGCTTCTACAGATCCTACGAGCAGTACTTC
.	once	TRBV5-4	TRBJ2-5	CASSLMVEETQYF	TGTGCCAGCAGCCTCATGGTGGAAGAGACCCAGTACTTC
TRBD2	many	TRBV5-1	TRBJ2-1	CASSLGLAGNDEQFF	TGCGCCAGCAGCTTAGGTCTAGCGGGGAACGATGAGCAGTTCTTC
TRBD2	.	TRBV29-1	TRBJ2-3	CSVGGGAGADTQYF	TGCAGCGTCGGCGGGGGGGCTGGGGCAGATACGCAGTATTTT
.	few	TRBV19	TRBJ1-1	CASSPLRWDTEAFF	TGTGCCAGTAGTCCCCTCAGATGGGACACTGAAGCTTTCTTT
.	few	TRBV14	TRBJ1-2	CASSQEGVWDDTDYTF	TGTGCCAGCAGCCAAGAAGGGGTGTGGGATGACACCGACTACACCTTC
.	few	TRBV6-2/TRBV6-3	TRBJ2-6	CASTARNSGANVLTF	TGCGCCAGCACCGCTCGGAACTCTGGGGCCAACGTCCTGACTTTC
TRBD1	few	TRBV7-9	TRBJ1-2	CASSLYNPGGPMSYTF	TGTGCCAGCAGCTTATATAATCCAGGGGGCCCTATGAGCTACACCTTC
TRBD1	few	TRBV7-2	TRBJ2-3	CASSPGQGGIDTQYF	TGTGCCAGCAGTCCGGGACAGGGGGGAATAGATACGCAGTATTTT
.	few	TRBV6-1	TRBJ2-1	CASSGLGGSYNEQFF	TGTGCCAGCAGTGGGTTAGGCGGCTCCTACAATGAGCAGTTCTTC
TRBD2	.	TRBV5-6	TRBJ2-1	CASRLPGLGNYNEQFF	TGTGCCAGCAGACTCCCGGGACTAGGGAACTACAATGAGCAGTTCTTC
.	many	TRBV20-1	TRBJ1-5	CSARAELGQPQHF	TGCAGTGCTAGAGCGGAGTTGGGGCAGCCCCAGCATTTT